This T cell receptor (beta chain) came from a study of neurological immune-mediated disorders. This clonotype was counted ten times or more. The V end lost 1 base, the J end lost 7 bases, and 11 bases lay between the germline ends. CDR3 size: 14 residues. CDR1 is SGHRS, CDR2 YFSETQ, per germline. TCRdb recomputed calls from the 5' RACE reads with MiXCR, one row per CDR3 protein. The repertoire includes roughly 70,000 distinct CDR3 sequences, under 5.5% of them detected once, and roughly 2% sits in the top ten. This receptor was obtained from a woman in her 70s with multiple sclerosis. This chain links TRBV5-1 with TRBJ1-4; the D is unclear. The source material was PBMCs. CDR3 nucleotides: TGCGCCAGCAGCTTGAGGGTAGCGGGTGAAAAACTGTTTTTT. This translates into CASSLRVAGEKLFF.